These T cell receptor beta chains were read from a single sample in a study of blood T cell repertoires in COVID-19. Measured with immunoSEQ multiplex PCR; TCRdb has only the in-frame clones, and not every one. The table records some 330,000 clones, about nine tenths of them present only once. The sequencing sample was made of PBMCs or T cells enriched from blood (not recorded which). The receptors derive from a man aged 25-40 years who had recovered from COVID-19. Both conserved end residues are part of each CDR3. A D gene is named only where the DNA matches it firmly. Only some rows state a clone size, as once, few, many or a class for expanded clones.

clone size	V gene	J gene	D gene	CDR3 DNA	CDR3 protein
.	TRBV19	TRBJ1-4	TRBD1	TGTGCCAGTAGTACCGGGACAGGGTATGAAAAACTGTTTTTT	CASSTGTGYEKLFF
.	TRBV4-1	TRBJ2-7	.	TGCGCCAGCAGCCCGCGAGAGAGGGCGGACGAGCAGTACTTC	CASSPRERADEQYF
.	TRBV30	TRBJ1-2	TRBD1	TGTGCCTGGAGGACAGGGGCTAGGGGGAATGGCTACACCTTC	CAWRTGARGNGYTF
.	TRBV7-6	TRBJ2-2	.	TGTGCCAGCAGCTTATGGGGGCCTGCGAACACCGGGGAGCTGTTTTTT	CASSLWGPANTGELFF
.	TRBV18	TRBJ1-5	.	TGTGCCAGCTCACCCTTTCAGCTGGGGCGGAATCAGCCCCAGCATTTT	CASSPFQLGRNQPQHF
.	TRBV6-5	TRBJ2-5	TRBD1	TGTGCCAGCAGTTACGTGGGACAGCAAGAGACCCAGTACTTC	CASSYVGQQETQYF
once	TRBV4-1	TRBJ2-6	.	TGCGCCAGCAGCCAAGTCAGGGGGGCTGGGGCCAACGTCCTGACTTTC	CASSQVRGAGANVLTF
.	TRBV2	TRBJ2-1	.	TGTGCCAGCAGTGAAGCCGGCGGGACCCTATACAATGAGCAGTTCTTC	CASSEAGGTLYNEQFF
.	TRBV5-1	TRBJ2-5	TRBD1	TGCGCCAGCAGCATGGGACAGGTTCAAGAGACCCAGTACTTC	CASSMGQVQETQYF
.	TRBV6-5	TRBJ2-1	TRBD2	TGTGCCAGCATCGAGTCGGGAGGCTCCTACAATGAGCAGTTCTTC	CASIESGGSYNEQFF
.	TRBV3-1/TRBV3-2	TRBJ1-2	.	TGTGCCAGCAGCCCGATACAAACAGGGTACTATGGCTACACCTTC	CASSPIQTGYYGYTF
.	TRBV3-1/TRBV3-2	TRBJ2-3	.	TGTGCCAGCAGCAGACAAGTTTCGGCAGATACGCAGTATTTT	CASSRQVSADTQYF
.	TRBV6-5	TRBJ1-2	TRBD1	TGTGCCAGCAGTTACTCGACAGGGTTTCGGAATGGCTACACCTTC	CASSYSTGFRNGYTF
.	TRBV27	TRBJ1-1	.	TGTGCCAGCAGTTTAGGACAGTACGGCACTGAAGCTTTCTTT	CASSLGQYGTEAFF
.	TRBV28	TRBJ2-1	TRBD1	TGTGCCAGCAGTTTTAACAGGTGGGGACAGAGCTCCTACAATGAGCAGTTCTTC	CASSFNRWGQSSYNEQFF
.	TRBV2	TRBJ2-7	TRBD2	TGTGCCAGGGGGGCTAGCGGGACCCCCTCCTACGAGCAGTACTTC	CARGASGTPSYEQYF
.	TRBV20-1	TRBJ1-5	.	TGCAGTGCTAGTGGGGGGACTGGGCAGCCCCAGCATTTT	CSASGGTGQPQHF
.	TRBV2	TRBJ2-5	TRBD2	TGTGCCAGCAGTTCTGAGCGGGGGCAAGAGACCCAGTACTTC	CASSSERGQETQYF
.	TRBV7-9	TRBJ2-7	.	TGTGCCAGCAGCTTGCGACAGACCCAAGATTACGAGCAGTACTTC	CASSLRQTQDYEQYF
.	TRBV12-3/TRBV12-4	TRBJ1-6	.	TGTGCCAGCAGTTTATCGGGGGGACTCCAGCTCCACTTT	CASSLSGGLQLHF
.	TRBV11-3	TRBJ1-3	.	TGTGCCAGCAGCTCTGGGGGGAGCGGAAACACCATATATTTT	CASSSGGSGNTIYF
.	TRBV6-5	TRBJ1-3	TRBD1	TGTGCCAGCAGGGAGACAGGGAGCTCTGGAAACACCATATATTTT	CASRETGSSGNTIYF
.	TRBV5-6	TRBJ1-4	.	TGTGCCAGCAGCTTGGGCAGGGCCGGTGGGAAACTGTTTTTT	CASSLGRAGGKLFF
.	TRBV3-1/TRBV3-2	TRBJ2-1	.	TGTGCCAGCAGCCAATTAGGACAGTTTAACAATGAGCAGTTCTTC	CASSQLGQFNNEQFF
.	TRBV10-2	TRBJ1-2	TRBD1	TGCGCCAGCACGGAGGGGACAGGGATAAACTATGGCTACACCTTC	CASTEGTGINYGYTF
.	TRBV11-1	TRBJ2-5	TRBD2	TGTGCCAGCAGCTTAGGGACTAGCGGGAGCCAAGAGACCCAGTACTTC	CASSLGTSGSQETQYF
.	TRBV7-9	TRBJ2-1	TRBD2	TGTGCCAGCAGCTTAAATCTACCGTTAGGCGGGAGCTCCTACAATGAGCAGTTCTTC	CASSLNLPLGGSSYNEQFF
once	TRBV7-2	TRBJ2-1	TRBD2	TGTGCCAGCACCCTAGGAGTCGCGGGAGGGCCTTTCAATGAGCAGTTCTTC	CASTLGVAGGPFNEQFF
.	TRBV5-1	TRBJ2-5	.	TGCGCCAGCGCCCACTTCCGTGGGGCCGGAGAGACCCAGTACTTC	CASAHFRGAGETQYF
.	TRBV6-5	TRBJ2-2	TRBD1	TGTGCCAGCAGTTCCAGGGGGCGCCGAGGCACCGGGGAGCTGTTTTTT	CASSSRGRRGTGELFF
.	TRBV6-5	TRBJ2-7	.	TGTGCCAGCAGTTACGCGGGTTTCTCCCCCTACGAGCAGTACTTC	CASSYAGFSPYEQYF
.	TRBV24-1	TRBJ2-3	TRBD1	TGTGCCACCAGTGATGTGGACAGGGGGACAGATACGCAGTATTTT	CATSDVDRGTDTQYF
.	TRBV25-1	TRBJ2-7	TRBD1	TGTGCCAGCAAAGACAGGGGGCTGGGGTACGAGCAGTACTTC	CASKDRGLGYEQYF
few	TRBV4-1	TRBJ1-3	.	TGCGCCAGCAGCCAAGATCCTACAGGTTTAACGGGAAACACCATATATTTT	CASSQDPTGLTGNTIYF
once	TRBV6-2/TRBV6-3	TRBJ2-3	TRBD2	TGTGCCAGCAGTCTCTGGAGCGGGAGGGCAGATACGCAGTATTTT	CASSLWSGRADTQYF
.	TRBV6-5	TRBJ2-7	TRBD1	TGTGCCAGCAGCTCGGACAGGGGGTTGAACGAGCAGTACTTC	CASSSDRGLNEQYF
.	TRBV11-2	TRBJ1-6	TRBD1	TGTGCCAGCAGCTTCATTCGACAGGGCGTGAATTCACCCCTCCACTTT	CASSFIRQGVNSPLHF
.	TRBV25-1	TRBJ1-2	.	TGTGCCAGCAGTGCAGAACAGGGAAAGTCGGGCTACACCTTC	CASSAEQGKSGYTF
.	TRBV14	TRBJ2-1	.	TGTGCCAGCAGCCAATGGGGCAGGGGTTCCTACAATGAGCAGTTCTTC	CASSQWGRGSYNEQFF
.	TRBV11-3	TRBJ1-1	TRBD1	TGTGCCAGCAGCCTGCAGACAGGGGGTTTCCGCTTGAACACTGAAGCTTTCTTT	CASSLQTGGFRLNTEAFF
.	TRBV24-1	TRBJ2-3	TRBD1	TGTGCCACCAGTTTGGGGGGACAGGGGGCAGATACGCAGTATTTT	CATSLGGQGADTQYF
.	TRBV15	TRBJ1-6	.	TGTGCCACCAGCAGAGATTACGGATTGGAGGCATTGGATTCACCCCTCCACTTT	CATSRDYGLEALDSPLHF
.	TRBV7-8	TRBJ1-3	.	TGTGCCAGCAGCTTAGCGACCGGGTTCTCTGGAAACACCATATATTTT	CASSLATGFSGNTIYF
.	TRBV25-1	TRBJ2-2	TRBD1	TGTGCCAGCAGTGAATGGGGACAGGGGCCGAACACCGGGGAGCTGTTTTTT	CASSEWGQGPNTGELFF
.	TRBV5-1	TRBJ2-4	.	TGCGCCAGCAGCTTAGGGGACACCCTAAACATTCAGTACTTC	CASSLGDTLNIQYF
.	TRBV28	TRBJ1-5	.	TGTGCCAGCATCTTAAGGGGGTTAGGCAATCAGCCCCAGCATTTT	CASILRGLGNQPQHF
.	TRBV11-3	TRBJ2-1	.	TGTGCCAGCAGCTCCCAGGGTATTTACAATGAGCAGTTCTTC	CASSSQGIYNEQFF
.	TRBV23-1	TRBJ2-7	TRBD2	TGCGCCAGCAGAGTTACCATAAAGCGGGGACGCGAGCAGTACTTC	CASRVTIKRGREQYF
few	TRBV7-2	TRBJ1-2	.	TGTGCCAGCAGCTTAGACACCTATGGCTACACCTTC	CASSLDTYGYTF
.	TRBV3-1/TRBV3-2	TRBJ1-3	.	TGTGCCAGCAGCGAAACCAGGGTTCTCTCTGGAAACACCATATATTTT	CASSETRVLSGNTIYF
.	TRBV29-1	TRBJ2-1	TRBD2	TGCAGCGCCACGGGACTAGCGCAAAGCTCCTACAATGAGCAGTTCTTC	CSATGLAQSSYNEQFF
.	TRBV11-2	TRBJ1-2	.	TGTGCCAGCAGCTTAGATCGGAGGGGACACACCTTC	CASSLDRRGHTF
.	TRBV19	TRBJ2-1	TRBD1	TGTGCCAGTAGTATAGACCTCGGACAGGGAGCCTACAATGAGCAGTTCTTC	CASSIDLGQGAYNEQFF
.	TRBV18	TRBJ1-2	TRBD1	TGTGCCAGCTCACCAGGGACAGACTATGGCTACACCTTC	CASSPGTDYGYTF
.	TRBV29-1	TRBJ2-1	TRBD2	TGCAGCGTACCGCCTGGTAGCGGGAGGGCCCAGAATGAGCAGTTCTTC	CSVPPGSGRAQNEQFF
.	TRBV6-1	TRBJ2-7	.	TGTGCCAGCAGTGGCGTGGGGACCGGGAGATTGCACGAGCAGTACTTC	CASSGVGTGRLHEQYF
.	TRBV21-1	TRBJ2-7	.	TGTGCCAGCAGACCGTTTCCGGGACAGAGTAATTCCTACGAGCAGTACTTC	CASRPFPGQSNSYEQYF
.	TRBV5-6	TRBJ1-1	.	TGTGCCAGCAGCCCTTCGGACAGTTACACTGAAGCTTTCTTT	CASSPSDSYTEAFF
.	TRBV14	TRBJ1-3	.	TGTGCCAGCAGCCCGAGCACCTCTGGAAACACCATATATTTT	CASSPSTSGNTIYF